Listed below are T cell receptor delta chains from one sample, sequenced in a study of Vδ1+ human thymocytes. TCRdb called clones anew from the multiplex PCR reads with CATT. This sample carries more than 50,000 delta-chain clones, approximately 16% of them seen once, and the ten largest clones take approximately 0.5%. Sequenced: Vdelta1+ gamma-delta thymocytes from the thymus. Receptors were obtained from a boy younger than two who had congenital heart surgery. Both conserved end residues are trimmed from each CDR3.

>TRDJ1|TRDV1
ALGEQTLGDTDYTDKLI
>TRDJ1|TRDV1
ALGKAFLLTGGTTDKLI
>TRDJ1|TRDV1
ALGELDGDTDKLI
>TRDJ1|TRDV1
ALGELTIPSLAGCTDKLI
>TRDJ1|TRDV1
ALGNKLGIPNTDKLI
>TRDJ1|TRDV1
ALGELIPYYCLLGPTYTDKLI
>TRDJ1|TRDV1
ALGEVYTDKLI
>TRDJ1|TRDV1
ALGELRWGIDAPDKLI
>TRDJ1|TRDV1
ALGELVRLGDIPANTDKLI
>TRDJ1|TRDV1
ALGERALGDTRADKLI
>TRDJ1|TRDV1
ALGNSRVPSYGWGIPGADKLI
>TRDJ1|TRDV1
ALGELFITLLLGETYTDKLI
>TRDJ1|TRDV1
ALGVTPMGILMYTDKLI
>TRDJ1|TRDV1
ALGELPSPPVLGDTGKLI
>TRDJ1|TRDV1
ALGELGVKYTDKLI
>TRDJ1|TRDV1
ALGDPPTRGIRYTDKLI
>TRDJ1|TRDV1
ALGEQEEGLPIPEGEYTDKLI
>TRDJ1|TRDV3
ALPTNTGGYAADKLI
>TRDJ1|TRDV1
ALGALRPPFPGYWGLYTDKLI
>TRDJ1|TRDV3
AFLYGGRADKLI
>TRDJ1|TRDV1
ALGVVLPDWVLHTDKLI
>TRDJ1|TRAV29/DV5
AASADYSFILNVGIRRALRLI